The 9 T cell receptor beta chains given below trace back to one sample, sequenced in a study of T cell changes during pregnancy in multiple sclerosis. Libraries were prepared by immunoSEQ multiplex PCR; TCRdb keeps only in-frame clonotypes and omits some of them. The profile shows roughly 28,000 clones, more than 90% of them singletons. The input for sequencing was CD8+ T cells from peripheral blood mononuclear cells, taken before pregnancy. Source of these receptors: a female donor with multiple sclerosis, enrolled in a pregnancy study.

The rearrangement uses TRBV21-1 and TRBJ2-7; TRBD1, the table's D call, lacks a check against the DNA. TRBV21-1 is termed a pseudogene. The CDR3 runs to 16 residues. The CDR3 reads CASSKDPGTGLHEQYF. The CDR3 coding sequence is TGTGCCAGCAGCAAAGATCCCGGGACAGGGCTTCACGAGCAGTACTTC.

The chain carries TRBV13 and TRBJ2-3; D is possibly TRBD2 (5 bases). V lost 0 bases and J lost 0, with 7 bases in between. Germline CDR1 and CDR2: PRHDT and FYEKMQ (reference sequence). The CDR3 consists of 15 residues. CDR3 protein: CASSLGRTSTDTQYF. For the CDR3, the DNA is TGTGCCAGCAGCTTAGGCCGGACTAGCACAGATACGCAGTATTTT.

This sequence joins TRBV7-6 and TRBJ2-1; 12 bases match TRBD2. The germline V gene has CDR1 SGHVS and CDR2 FNYEAQ. J was trimmed by 6 bases and V by 3 bases; bases with no gene match: 18. The CDR3 covers 20 residues. This chain's CDR3 is CASSLTSGRRTLTSRNEQFF. CDR3 nucleotide sequence: TGTGCCAGCAGCTTGACTAGCGGGAGACGCACCTTAACCTCCCGCAATGAGCAGTTCTTC.

The chain couples TRBV7-9 to TRBJ1-2; 7 nucleotides agree with TRBD1. V was clipped by 5 bases and J by 4 bases; unmatched bases: 19. CDR3 size: 18 residues. The germline V gene encodes CDR1 SEHNR and CDR2 FQNEAQ (reference sequence). CDR3 loop: CASSGLRGTANIIYGYTF. The CDR3 DNA reads as TGTGCCAGCAGCGGCCTCCGCGGGACAGCCAATATTATCTATGGCTACACCTTC.

The rearrangement uses TRBV6-6 and TRBJ2-2; D is uncertain. The V end was cut by 3 bases, the J end by 7 bases, with 6 bases between. Germline lookup yields CDR1 MNHNY and CDR2 SVGAGI (reference sequence). The CDR3 sequence is 12 residues long. CDR3 DNA: TGTGCCAGCAGTTATAGAGTCGGGGAGCTGTTTTTT. Translation: CASSYRVGELFF.

V and J are TRBV6-1 and TRBJ2-7; D possibly corresponds to TRBD2 (7 bases). This CDR3 is built from 17 residues. Germline CDR1 MNHNS, CDR2 SASEGT. The germline V and J ends were trimmed by 1 base and 0 bases, with 16 bases remaining between them. The CDR3 DNA reads as TGTGCCAGCAGTGAAGAGGACGGGGGCGGGGGCTCCTACGAGCAGTACTTC. It translates to CASSEEDGGGGSYEQYF.

The chain uses TRBV27 and TRBJ1-5; TRBD1 aligns across 9 bases. CDR3 length equals 15 residues. The V and J ends lost 5 bases and 6 bases, in that order; junction bases with no gene match: 8. The germline gives CDR1 MNHEY, CDR2 SMNVEV (reference sequence). The CDR3 is CASSPVDRGSQPQHF. The CDR3 region has the DNA TGTGCCAGCAGTCCGGTGGACAGGGGAAGTCAGCCCCAGCATTTT.

This clone was seen more than once but under ten times. The rearrangement uses TRBV29-1 and TRBJ1-1; possible D gene TRBD1, 5 bases. CDR3 length equals 15 residues. V was trimmed by 3 bases and J by 1 base, leaving 15 bases between them. Germline values: CDR1 SQVTM, CDR2 ANQGSEA. CDR3 bases: TGCAGCGTTGATTTTGAGACAGCACCGAACACTGAAGCTTTCTTT. Protein sequence: CSVDFETAPNTEAFF.

This clone is labeled as medium-sized (0.01 to 0.1%). The gene calls are TRBV27 and TRBJ1-1; 7 bases fit TRBD1. In germline, CDR1 is MNHEY, CDR2 SMNVEV (reference sequence). This CDR3 has 14 amino acids. Trimming took 0 bases from V and 7 from J; bases not matched to a gene: 5. The CDR3 bases are TGTGCCAGCAGTTTATCGAAAGGGGGCATTGAAGCTTTCTTT. Translation: CASSLSKGGIEAFF.